The source of this T cell receptor beta chain is a study of control samples from healthy donors and cancer patients. The CDR3 has 14 residues. V lost 0 bases and J 5 bases, leaving 10 bases between the germline ends. The germline V gene has CDR1 SGDLS and CDR2 YYNGEE. Clones were sequenced by immunoSEQ multiplex PCR, and TCRdb holds only the in-frame ones, with some missing. The sample includes some 150,000 clones, approximately 91% seen only once; the top ten take roughly 3.2%. The chain has TRBV9 and TRBJ2-3; weak D call: TRBD2 (6 bases). Sequencing was done on a sample of blood. This sequence was found in a young man in good health. DNA for the CDR3: TGTGCCAGCAGCGTAGGAGGTAGCGGAGATACGCAGTATTTT. This gives the protein CASSVGGSGDTQYF.